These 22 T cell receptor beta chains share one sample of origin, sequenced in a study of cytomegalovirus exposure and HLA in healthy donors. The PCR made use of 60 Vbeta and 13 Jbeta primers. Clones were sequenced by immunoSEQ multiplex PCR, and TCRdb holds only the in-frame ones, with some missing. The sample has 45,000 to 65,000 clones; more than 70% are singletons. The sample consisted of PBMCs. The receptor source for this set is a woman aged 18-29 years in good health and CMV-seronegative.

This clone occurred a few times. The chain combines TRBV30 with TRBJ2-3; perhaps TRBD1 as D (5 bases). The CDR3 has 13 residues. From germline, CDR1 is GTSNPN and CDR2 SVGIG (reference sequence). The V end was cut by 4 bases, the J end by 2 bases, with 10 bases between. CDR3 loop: CAWNFRATDTQYF. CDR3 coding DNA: TGTGCCTGGAATTTCAGGGCCACAGATACGCAGTATTTT.

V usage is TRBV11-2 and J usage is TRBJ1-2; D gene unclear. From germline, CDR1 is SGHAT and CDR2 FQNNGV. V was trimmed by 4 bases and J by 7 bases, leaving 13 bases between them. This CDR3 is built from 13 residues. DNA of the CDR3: TGTGCCAGCAGCTCCCTCCGACATTCTGGCTACACCTTC. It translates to CASSSLRHSGYTF.

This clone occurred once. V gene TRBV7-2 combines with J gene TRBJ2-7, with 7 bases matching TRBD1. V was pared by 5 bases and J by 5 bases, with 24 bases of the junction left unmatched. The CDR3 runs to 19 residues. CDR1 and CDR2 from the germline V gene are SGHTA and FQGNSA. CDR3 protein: CASSPTRPQGPIQGNEQYF. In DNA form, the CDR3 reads TGTGCCAGCAGCCCAACCCGCCCACAGGGGCCCATCCAGGGGAACGAGCAGTACTTC.

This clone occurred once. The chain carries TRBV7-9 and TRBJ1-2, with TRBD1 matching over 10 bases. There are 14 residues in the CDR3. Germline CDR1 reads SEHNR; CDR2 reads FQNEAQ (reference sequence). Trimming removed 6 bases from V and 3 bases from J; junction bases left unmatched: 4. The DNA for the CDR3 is TGTGCCAGCAGACCCGGACAGGGGGACTATGGCTACACCTTC. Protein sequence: CASRPGQGDYGYTF.

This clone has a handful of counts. The CDR3 loop reads CASRPLPSLAGGDEQYF. In DNA form, the CDR3 reads TGTGCCAGCAGACCTCTGCCCTCCCTAGCGGGAGGAGACGAGCAGTACTTC. The V gene is TRBV27, the J gene TRBJ2-7; 11 bases map to TRBD2. Germline-derived CDR1 and CDR2 are MNHEY and SMNVEV (reference sequence). The CDR3 has 17 amino acids. The J segment lost 5 bases and the V segment lost 6 bases, leaving 15 bases of the junction unmatched.

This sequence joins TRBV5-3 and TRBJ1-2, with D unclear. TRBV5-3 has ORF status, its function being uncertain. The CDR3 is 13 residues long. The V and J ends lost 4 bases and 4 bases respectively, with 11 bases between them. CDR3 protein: CARSLARGYGYTF. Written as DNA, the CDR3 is TGTGCCAGAAGCCTAGCACGGGGCTATGGCTACACCTTC.

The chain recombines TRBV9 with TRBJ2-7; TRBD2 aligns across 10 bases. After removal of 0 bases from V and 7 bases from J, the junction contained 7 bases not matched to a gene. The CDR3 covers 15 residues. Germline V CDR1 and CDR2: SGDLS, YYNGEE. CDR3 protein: CASSVGTPLAGEQYF. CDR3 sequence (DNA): TGTGCCAGCAGCGTAGGAACTCCACTAGCGGGAGAGCAGTACTTC.

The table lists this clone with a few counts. CDR3 nucleotides: TGTGCCAGCAGTGTCCAAGCGGGGGGCGCCTACGAGCAGTACTTC. Translation: CASSVQAGGAYEQYF. This chain joins TRBV6-5 and TRBJ2-7, with TRBD2 identical over 9 bases. The J segment lost 2 bases and the V segment lost 5 bases, leaving 7 bases of the junction unmatched. The CDR3 is 15 residues long. Germline V gives CDR1 MNHEY, CDR2 SVGAGI.

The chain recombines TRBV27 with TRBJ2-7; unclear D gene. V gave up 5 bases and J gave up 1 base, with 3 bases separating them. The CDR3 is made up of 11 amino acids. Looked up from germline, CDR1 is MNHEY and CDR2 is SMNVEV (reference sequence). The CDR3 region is CASSRSYEQYF. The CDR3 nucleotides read TGTGCCAGCAGTCGGTCCTACGAGCAGTACTTC.

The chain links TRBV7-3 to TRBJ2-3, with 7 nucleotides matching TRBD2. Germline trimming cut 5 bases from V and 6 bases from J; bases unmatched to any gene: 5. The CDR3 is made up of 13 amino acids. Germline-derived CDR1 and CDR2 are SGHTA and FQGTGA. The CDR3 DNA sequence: TGTGCCAGCAGCCCTAGCGGTGCCGATACGCAGTATTTT. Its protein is CASSPSGADTQYF. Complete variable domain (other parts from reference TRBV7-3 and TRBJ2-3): GAGVSQTPSNKVTEKGKYVELRCDPISGHTALYWYRQSLGQGPEFLIYFQGTGAADDSGLPNDRFFAVRPEGSVSTLKIQRTERGDSAVYLCASSPSGADTQYFGPGTRLTVL.

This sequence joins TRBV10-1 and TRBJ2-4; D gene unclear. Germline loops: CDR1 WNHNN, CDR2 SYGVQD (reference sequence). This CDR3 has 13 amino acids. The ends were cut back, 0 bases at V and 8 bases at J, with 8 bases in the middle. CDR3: CASSESSMYIQYF. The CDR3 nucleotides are TGCGCCAGCAGTGAGTCTAGTATGTACATTCAGTACTTC.

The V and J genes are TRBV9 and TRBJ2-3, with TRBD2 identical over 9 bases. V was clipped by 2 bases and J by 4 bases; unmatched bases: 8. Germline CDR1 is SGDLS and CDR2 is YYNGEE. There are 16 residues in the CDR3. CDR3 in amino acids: CASSVLSGSGADTQYF. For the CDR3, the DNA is TGTGCCAGCAGCGTCCTTAGCGGGAGTGGGGCAGATACGCAGTATTTT. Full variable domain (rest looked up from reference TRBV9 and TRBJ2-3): DSGVTQTPKHLITATGQRVTLRCSPRSGDLSVYWYQQSLDQGLQFLIQYYNGEERAKGNILERFSAQQFPDLHSELNLSSLELGDSALYFCASSVLSGSGADTQYFGPGTRLTVL.

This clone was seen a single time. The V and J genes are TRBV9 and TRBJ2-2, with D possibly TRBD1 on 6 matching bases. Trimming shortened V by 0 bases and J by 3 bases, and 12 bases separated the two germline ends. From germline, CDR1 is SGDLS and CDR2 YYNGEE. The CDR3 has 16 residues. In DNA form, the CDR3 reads TGTGCCAGCAGCGTAGGCCGGGCAGGGGACACCGGGGAGCTGTTTTTT. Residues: CASSVGRAGDTGELFF.

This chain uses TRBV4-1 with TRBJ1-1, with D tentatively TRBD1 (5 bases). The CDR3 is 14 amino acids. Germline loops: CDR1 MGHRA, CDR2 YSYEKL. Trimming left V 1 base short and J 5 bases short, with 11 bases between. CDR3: CASSQAGTWTEAFF. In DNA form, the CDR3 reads TGCGCCAGCAGCCAAGCCGGGACTTGGACTGAAGCTTTCTTT.

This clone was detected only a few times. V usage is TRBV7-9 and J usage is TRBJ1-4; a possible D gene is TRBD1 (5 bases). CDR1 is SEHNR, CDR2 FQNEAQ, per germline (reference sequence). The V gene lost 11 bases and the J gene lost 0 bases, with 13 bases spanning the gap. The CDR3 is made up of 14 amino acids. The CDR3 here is CAVAGGATNEKLFF. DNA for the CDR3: TGTGCCGTCGCGGGGGGGGCAACTAATGAAAAACTGTTTTTT.

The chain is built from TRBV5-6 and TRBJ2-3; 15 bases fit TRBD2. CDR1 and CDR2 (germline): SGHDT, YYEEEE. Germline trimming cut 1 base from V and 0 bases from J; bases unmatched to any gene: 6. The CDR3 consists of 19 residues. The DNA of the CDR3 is TGTGCCAGCAGCTTGTTAGGACTAGCGGGAGGGCCGAGCACAGATACGCAGTATTTT. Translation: CASSLLGLAGGPSTDTQYF.

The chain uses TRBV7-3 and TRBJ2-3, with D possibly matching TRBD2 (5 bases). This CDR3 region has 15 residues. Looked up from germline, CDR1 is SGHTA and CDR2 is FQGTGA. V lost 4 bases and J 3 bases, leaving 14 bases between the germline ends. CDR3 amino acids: CASSSPDPGTDTQYF. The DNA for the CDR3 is TGTGCCAGCAGCTCCCCAGATCCGGGGACAGATACGCAGTATTTT.

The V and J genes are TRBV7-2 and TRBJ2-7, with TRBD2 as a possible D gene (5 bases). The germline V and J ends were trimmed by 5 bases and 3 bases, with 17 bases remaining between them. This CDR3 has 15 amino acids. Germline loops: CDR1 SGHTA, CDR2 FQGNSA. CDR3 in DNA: TGTGCCAGCAGCCGTGAGGTGCAGCGGAACTACGAGCAGTACTTC. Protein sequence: CASSREVQRNYEQYF. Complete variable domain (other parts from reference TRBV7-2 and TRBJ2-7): GAGVSQSPSNKVTEKGKDVELRCDPISGHTALYWYRQSLGQGLEFLIYFQGNSAPDKSGLPSDRFSAERTGGSVSTLTIQRTQQEDSAVYLCASSREVQRNYEQYFGPGTRLTVT.

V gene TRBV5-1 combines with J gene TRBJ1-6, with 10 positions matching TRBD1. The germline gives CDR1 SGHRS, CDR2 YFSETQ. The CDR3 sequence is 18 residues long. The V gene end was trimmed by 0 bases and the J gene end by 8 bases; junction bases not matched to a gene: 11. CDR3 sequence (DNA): TGCGCCAGCAGCTTGGGAGGGACAGGGGCTTATCGCTATTCACCCCTCCACTTT. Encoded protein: CASSLGGTGAYRYSPLHF. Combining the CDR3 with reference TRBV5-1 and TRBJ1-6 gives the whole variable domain KAGVTQTPRYLIKTRGQQVTLSCSPISGHRSVSWYQQTPGQGLQFLFEYFSETQRNKGNFPGRFSGRQFSNSRSEMNVSTLELGDSALYLCASSLGGTGAYRYSPLHFGNGTRLTVT.

CDR3 DNA: TGTGCCTGGAGTGTGCGGGGACAGGGTACAGATACGCAGTATTTT. Translated, it gives CAWSVRGQGTDTQYF. This chain joins TRBV30 and TRBJ2-3; 9 bases align to TRBD1. V was pared by 0 bases and J by 3 bases, with 4 bases of the junction left unmatched. In germline, CDR1 is GTSNPN, CDR2 SVGIG (reference sequence). The CDR3 length is 15 residues.

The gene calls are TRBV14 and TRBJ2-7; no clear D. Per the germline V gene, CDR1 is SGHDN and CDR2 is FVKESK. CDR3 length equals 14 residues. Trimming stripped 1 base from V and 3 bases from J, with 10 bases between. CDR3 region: CASSQGYIFYEQYF. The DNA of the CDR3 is TGTGCCAGCAGCCAAGGGTACATCTTCTACGAGCAGTACTTC.

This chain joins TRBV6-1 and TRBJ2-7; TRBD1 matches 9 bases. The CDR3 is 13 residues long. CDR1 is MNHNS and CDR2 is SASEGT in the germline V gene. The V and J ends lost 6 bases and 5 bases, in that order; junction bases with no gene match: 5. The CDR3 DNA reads TGTGCCAGCAGCGGGACAGGGCTCAACGAGCAGTACTTC. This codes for CASSGTGLNEQYF.